The source of this T cell receptor beta chain is a study of vaccination and CD4 T cells after COVID-19. About the research overall: Overlapping spike peptides of SARS-CoV-2, HCoV-NL63, HCoV-OC43 and HCoV-229E were used, and cells were stimulated with them. Some control cultures received a CEFX pool, which served as the positive control. Others received an HIV-1 Nef pool or no peptide.

This clonotype appeared once. Its target is unknown. This CDR3 is built from 12 residues. Germline loops: CDR1 MNHEY, CDR2 SVGAGI. Trimming removed 2 bases at V and 6 bases at J, with 4 bases between. Treatment described: approximately 11-day PBMC culture with coronavirus spike peptide pools or control peptides (ViraFEST assay). Culture conditions combined 1.5 million to 2.5 million PBMCs per well with approximately 10 IU/ml IL-2 and 8.5 to 10 ug/ml peptide pools. The Oncomine TCR Beta short-read assay was applied to DNA of cultured CD4+ T cells. Scientists extracted genomic DNA from CD4+ T cells grown in culture. One entry per CDR3 protein results from TCRdb running MiXCR on the PCR reads. The sample shows approximately 15,000 distinct CDR3 sequences, less than 60% of them seen only once.

This sequence was found in a human donor who had recovered from COVID-19. The chain couples TRBV6-5 to TRBJ2-2, with D uncertain. Input material: CD4+ T cells from blood, cultured in vitro. This chain's CDR3 is CASSYASGELFF. Written as DNA, the CDR3 is TGTGCCAGCAGTTACGCGTCCGGGGAGCTGTTTTTT.